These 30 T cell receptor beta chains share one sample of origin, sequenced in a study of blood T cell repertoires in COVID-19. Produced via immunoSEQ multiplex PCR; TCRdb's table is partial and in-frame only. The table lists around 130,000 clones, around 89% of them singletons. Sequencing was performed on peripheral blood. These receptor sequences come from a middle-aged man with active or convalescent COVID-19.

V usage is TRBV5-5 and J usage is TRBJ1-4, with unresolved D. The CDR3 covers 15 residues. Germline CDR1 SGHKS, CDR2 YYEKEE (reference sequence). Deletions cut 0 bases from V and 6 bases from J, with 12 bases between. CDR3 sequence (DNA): TGTGCCAGCAGCTTGGAGGTCGCGGCCTATGAAAAACTGTTTTTT. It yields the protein CASSLEVAAYEKLFF.

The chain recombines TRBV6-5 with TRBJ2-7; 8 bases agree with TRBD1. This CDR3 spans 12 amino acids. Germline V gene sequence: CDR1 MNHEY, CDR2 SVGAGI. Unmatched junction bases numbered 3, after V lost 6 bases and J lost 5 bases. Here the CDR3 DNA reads TGTGCCAGCAGGACAGGGGCACACGAGCAGTACTTC. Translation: CASRTGAHEQYF.

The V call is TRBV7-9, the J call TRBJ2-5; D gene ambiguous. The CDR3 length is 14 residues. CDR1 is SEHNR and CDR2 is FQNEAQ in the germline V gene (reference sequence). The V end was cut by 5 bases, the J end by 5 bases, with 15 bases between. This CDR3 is CASSARSYRETQYF. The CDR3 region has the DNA TGTGCCAGCAGCGCCCGGTCGTATCGGGAGACCCAGTACTTC.

The CDR3 loop is CASSHWTGRVFYNEQFF. The DNA for the CDR3 is TGTGCCAGCAGCCATTGGACAGGGAGGGTCTTCTACAATGAGCAGTTCTTC. The V call is TRBV3-1 (or the pseudogene TRBV3-2), the J call TRBJ2-1; D is perhaps TRBD1 (8 bases). From germline, CDR1 is LGHDT and CDR2 YNNKEL (reference sequence). V shed 3 bases and J shed 3 bases, with 18 bases lying between them. The CDR3 loop spans 17 amino acids.

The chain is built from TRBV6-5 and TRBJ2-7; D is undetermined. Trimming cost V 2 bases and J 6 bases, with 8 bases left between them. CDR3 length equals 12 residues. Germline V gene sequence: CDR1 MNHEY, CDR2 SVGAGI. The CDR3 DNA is TGTGCCAGCAGTTACCGCTCGGGCGAGCAGTACTTC. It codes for CASSYRSGEQYF.

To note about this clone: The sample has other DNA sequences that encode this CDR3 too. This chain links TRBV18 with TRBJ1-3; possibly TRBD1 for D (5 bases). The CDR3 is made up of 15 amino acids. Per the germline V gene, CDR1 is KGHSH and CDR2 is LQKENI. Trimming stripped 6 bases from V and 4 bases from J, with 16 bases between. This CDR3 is CASSPETGSGNTIYF. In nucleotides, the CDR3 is TGTGCCAGCTCGCCAGAAACAGGATCGGGAAACACCATATATTTT.

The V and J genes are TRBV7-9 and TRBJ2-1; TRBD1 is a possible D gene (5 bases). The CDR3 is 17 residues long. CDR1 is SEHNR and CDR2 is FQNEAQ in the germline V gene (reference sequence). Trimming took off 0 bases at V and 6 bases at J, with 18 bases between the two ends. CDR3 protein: CASSLARGPQRFNEQFF. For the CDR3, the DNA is TGTGCCAGCAGCTTAGCAAGGGGCCCCCAGCGATTCAATGAGCAGTTCTTC. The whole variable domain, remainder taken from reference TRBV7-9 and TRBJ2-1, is DTGVSQNPRHKITKRGQNVTFRCDPISEHNRLYWYRQTLGQGPEFLTYFQNEAQLEKSRLLSDRFSAERPKGSFSTLEIQRTEQGDSAMYLCASSLARGPQRFNEQFFGPGTRLTVL.

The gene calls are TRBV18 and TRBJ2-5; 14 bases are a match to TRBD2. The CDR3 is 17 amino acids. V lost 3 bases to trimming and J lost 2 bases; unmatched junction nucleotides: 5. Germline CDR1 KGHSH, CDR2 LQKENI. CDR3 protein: CASSPLGLAGAQETQYF. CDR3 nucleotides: TGTGCCAGCTCACCGCTGGGACTAGCGGGGGCACAAGAGACCCAGTACTTC.

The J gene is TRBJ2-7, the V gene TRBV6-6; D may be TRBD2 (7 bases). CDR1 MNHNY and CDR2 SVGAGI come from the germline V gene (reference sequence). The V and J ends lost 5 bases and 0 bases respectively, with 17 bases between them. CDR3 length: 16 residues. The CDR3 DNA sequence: TGTGCCAGCAGTAAGTCCTGGGGGGGGCGCTCCTACGAGCAGTACTTC. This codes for CASSKSWGGRSYEQYF.

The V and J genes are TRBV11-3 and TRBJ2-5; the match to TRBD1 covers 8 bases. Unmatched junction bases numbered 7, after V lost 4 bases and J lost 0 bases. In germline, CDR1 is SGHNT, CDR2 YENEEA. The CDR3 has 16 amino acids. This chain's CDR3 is CASSSGTGGYQETQYF. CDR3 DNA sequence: TGTGCCAGCAGCTCCGGGACAGGAGGGTACCAAGAGACCCAGTACTTC.

The CDR3 is CASSFGTGGYEQYF. CDR3 sequence (DNA): TGTGCCAGCAGTTTCGGGACAGGGGGGTACGAGCAGTACTTC. The chain recombines TRBV27 with TRBJ2-7; 11 bases are shared with TRBD1. The CDR3 sequence is 14 residues long. Trimming at V came to 3 bases and at J to 4 bases, leaving 2 bases not matched to a gene. The germline V gene encodes CDR1 MNHEY and CDR2 SMNVEV (reference sequence).

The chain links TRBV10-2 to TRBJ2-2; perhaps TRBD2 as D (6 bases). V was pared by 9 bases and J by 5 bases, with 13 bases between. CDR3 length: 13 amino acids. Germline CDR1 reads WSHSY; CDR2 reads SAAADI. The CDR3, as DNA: TGCGCCAGTATTTCTGGGGGGACCGGGGAGCTGTTTTTT. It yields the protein CASISGGTGELFF.

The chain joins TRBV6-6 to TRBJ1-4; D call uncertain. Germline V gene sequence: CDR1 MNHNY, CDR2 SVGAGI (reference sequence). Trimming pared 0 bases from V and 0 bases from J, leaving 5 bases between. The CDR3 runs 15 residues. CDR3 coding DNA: TGTGCCAGCAGTTACTCGACAACAACTAATGAAAAACTGTTTTTT. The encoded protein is CASSYSTTTNEKLFF.

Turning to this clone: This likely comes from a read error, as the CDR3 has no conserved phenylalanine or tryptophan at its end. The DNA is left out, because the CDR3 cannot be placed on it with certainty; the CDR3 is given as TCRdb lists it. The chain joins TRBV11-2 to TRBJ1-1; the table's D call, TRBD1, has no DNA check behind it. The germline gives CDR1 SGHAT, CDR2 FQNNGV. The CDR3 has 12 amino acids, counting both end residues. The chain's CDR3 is CASSQSTTIGNV.

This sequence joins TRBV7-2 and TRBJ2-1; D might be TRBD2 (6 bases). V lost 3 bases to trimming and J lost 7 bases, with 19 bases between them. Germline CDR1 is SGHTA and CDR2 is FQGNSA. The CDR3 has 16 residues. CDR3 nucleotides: TGTGCCAGCAGCTTGGGATTAACGGGAGCGAGGAATGAGCAGTTCTTC. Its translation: CASSLGLTGARNEQFF.

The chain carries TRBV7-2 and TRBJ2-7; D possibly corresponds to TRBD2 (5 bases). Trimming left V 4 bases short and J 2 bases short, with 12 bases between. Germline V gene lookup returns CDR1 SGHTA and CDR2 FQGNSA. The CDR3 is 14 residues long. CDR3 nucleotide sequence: TGTGCCAGCAGCTCAAACGGCGGGCCCTACGAGCAGTACTTC. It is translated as CASSSNGGPYEQYF.

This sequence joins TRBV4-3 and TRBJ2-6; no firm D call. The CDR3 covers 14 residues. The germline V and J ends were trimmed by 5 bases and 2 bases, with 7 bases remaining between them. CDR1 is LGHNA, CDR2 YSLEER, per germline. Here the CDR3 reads CASSSVPGANVLTF. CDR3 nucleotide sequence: TGCGCCAGCAGCTCAGTGCCTGGGGCCAACGTCCTGACTTTC.

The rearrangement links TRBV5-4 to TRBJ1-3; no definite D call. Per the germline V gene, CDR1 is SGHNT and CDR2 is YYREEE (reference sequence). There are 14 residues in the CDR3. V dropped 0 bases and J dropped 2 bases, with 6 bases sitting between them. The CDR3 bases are TGTGCCAGCAGCTTGGGTTCGGCTGGAAACACCATATATTTT. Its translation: CASSLGSAGNTIYF. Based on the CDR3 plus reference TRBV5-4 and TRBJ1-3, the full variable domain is ETGVTQSPTHLIKTRGQQVTLRCSSQSGHNTVSWYQQALGQGPQFIFQYYREEENGRGNFPPRFSGLQFPNYSSELNVNALELDDSALYLCASSLGSAGNTIYFGEGSWLTVV.

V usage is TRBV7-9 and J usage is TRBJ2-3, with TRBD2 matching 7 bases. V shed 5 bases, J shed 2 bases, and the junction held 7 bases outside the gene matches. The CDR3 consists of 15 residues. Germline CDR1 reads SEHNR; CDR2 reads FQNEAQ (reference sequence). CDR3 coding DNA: TGTGCCAGCAGCAACCTAGCGGATCCCACAGATACGCAGTATTTT. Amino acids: CASSNLADPTDTQYF.

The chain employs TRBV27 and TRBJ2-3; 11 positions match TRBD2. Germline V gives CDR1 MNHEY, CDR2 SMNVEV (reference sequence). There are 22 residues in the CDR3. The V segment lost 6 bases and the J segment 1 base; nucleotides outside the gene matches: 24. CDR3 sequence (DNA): TGTGCCAGCAGCCCCACTAGCGGGAGAGGGGGGGGTGGGGTATATGGCACAGATACGCAGTATTTT. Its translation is CASSPTSGRGGGGVYGTDTQYF.

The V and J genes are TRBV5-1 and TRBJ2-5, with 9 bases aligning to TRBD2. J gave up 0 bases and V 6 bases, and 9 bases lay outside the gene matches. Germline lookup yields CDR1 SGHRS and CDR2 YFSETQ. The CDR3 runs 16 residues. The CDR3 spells CASKDSGGPYQETQYF. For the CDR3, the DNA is TGCGCCAGCAAGGATAGCGGGGGCCCGTACCAAGAGACCCAGTACTTC.

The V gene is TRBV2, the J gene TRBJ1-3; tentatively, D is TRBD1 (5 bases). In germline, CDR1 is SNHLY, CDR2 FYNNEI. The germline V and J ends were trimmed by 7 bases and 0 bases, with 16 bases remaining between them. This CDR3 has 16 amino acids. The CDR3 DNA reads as TGTGCCAGCACCGCACTCGGGGGGTACTCTGGAAACACCATATATTTT. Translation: CASTALGGYSGNTIYF.

The CDR3 is CASSLSRGGRVTEAFF. The CDR3, as DNA: TGTGCCAGCAGTTTATCTAGGGGGGGAAGGGTCACTGAAGCTTTCTTT. The chain is built from TRBV27 and TRBJ1-1; tentatively, D is TRBD1 (6 bases). The germline gives CDR1 MNHEY, CDR2 SMNVEV (reference sequence). The CDR3 runs 16 residues. The V end was cut by 0 bases, the J end by 4 bases, with 15 bases between.

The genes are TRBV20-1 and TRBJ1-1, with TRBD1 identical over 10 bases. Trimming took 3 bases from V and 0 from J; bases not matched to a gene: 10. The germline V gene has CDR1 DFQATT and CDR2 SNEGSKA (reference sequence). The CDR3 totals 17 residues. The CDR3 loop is CSASLDRGHLMNTEAFF. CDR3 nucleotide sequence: TGCAGTGCTAGTTTAGACAGGGGGCACCTTATGAACACTGAAGCTTTCTTT.

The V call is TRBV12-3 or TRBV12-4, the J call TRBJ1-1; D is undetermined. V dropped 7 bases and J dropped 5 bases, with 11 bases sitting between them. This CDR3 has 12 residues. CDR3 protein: CASTIPGTEAFF. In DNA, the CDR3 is TGTGCCAGCACTATACCGGGGACTGAAGCTTTCTTT.

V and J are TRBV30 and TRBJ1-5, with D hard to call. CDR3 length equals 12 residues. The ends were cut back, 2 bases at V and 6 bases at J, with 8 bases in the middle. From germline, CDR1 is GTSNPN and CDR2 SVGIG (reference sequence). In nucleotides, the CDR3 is TGTGCCTGGAGTATAGGCGGTCAGCCCCAGCATTTT. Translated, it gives CAWSIGGQPQHF. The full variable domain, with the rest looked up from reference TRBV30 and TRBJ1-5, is SQTIHQWPATLVQPVGSPLSLECTVEGTSNPNLYWYRQAAGRGLQLLFYSVGIGQISSEVPQNLSASRPQDRQFILSSKKLLLSDSGFYLCAWSIGGQPQHFGDGTRLSIL.

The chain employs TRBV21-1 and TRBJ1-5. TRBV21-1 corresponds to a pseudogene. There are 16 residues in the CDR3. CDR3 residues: CASSNGVSSGNQPQHF. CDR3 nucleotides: TGTGCCAGCAGCAACGGGGTGTCCTCCGGCAATCAGCCCCAGCATTTT.

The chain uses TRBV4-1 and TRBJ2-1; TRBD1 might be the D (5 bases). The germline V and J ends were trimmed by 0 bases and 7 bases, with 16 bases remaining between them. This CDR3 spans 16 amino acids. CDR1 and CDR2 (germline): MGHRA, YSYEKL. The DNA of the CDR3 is TGCGCCAGCAGCCAAGATCATAGTGGGGCGGTAAATGAGCAGTTCTTC. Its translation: CASSQDHSGAVNEQFF.

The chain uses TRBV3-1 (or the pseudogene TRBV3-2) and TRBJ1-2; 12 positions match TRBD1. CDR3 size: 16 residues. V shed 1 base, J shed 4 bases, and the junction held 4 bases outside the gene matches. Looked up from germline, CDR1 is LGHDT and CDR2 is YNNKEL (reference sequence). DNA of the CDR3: TGTGCCAGCAGCCAAGGTCGGGGACAGGGGGCCTATGGCTACACCTTC. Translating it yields CASSQGRGQGAYGYTF.

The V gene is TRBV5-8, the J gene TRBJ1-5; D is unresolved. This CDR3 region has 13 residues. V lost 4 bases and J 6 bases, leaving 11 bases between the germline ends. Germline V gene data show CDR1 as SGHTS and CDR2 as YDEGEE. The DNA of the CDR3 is TGTGCCAGCAGCCTTTTACCGAGTCAGCCCCAGCATTTT. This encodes CASSLLPSQPQHF.